This T cell receptor beta chain was identified in a study of T cells in localized non-small cell lung cancer. Sequencing used immunoSEQ multiplex PCR; TCRdb keeps in-frame clones, though not all of them. This table has approximately 70,000 clones, about four fifths appearing once. Trimming took 2 bases from V and 0 from J; bases not matched to a gene: 25. The CDR3 extends over 23 amino acids. Germline V lookup: CDR1 MNHEY, CDR2 SMNVEV (reference sequence). This sequence joins TRBV27 and TRBJ2-1, with 7 positions matching TRBD1. Source: PBMCs, taken before any cancer treatment. The clonotype originates from a man aged 35-69 years with stage II lung adenocarcinoma. CDR3 bases: TGTGCCAGCAGTTTACCTTCGTTTAGTTCCCGAAATGGGACAGCCAGCTCCTACAATGAGCAGTTCTTC. Translated, it gives CASSLPSFSSRNGTASSYNEQFF.